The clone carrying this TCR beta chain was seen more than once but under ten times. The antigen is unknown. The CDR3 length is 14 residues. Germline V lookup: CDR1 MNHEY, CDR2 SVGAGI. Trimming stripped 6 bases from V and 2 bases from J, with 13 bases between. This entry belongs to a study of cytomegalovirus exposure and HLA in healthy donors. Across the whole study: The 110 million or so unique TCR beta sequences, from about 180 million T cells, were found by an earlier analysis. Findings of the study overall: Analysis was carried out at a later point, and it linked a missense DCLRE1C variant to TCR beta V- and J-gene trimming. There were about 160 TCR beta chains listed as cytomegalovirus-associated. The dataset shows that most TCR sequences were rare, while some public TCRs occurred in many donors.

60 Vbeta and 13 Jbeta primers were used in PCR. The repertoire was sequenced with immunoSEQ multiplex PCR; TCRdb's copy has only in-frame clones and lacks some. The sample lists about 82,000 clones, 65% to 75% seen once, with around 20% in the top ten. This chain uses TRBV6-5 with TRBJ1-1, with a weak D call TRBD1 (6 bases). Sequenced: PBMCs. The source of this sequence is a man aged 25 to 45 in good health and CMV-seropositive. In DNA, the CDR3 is TGTGCCAGCAGAGACAGGTTTTACAACACTGAAGCTTTCTTT. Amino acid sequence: CASRDRFYNTEAFF.